This TCR beta chain derives from a study of CXCR3-negative and CXCR3-positive naive CD8 T cells. On the study more broadly: About 140 million TRB reads were obtained overall (about 1.5 +/- 0.3 million per library).

Sorting was done in triplicate for each CD8+ T cell subset (about 330,000 cells each). This CDR3 is 14 amino acids long. All TRB cDNA libraries came from 5' RACE performed with UMI labels. TCRdb re-called the 5' RACE reads; one entry per CDR3 protein, DNA not given. Across about 48,000 distinct CDR3 sequences, the top ten clones capture over 12% of the sample. Study-wide findings and caveats: Both naive subsets showed comparably high diversity, and memory CD8+ cells showed much lower diversity.

For this clonotype: Its antigen is unknown.

Sequencing was performed on memory CD8+ T cells from blood. The receptor comes from a human donor in good health. Some clones in this sample may be carry-over from other donors' samples. The chain links TRBV12-3 or TRBV12-4 to TRBJ1-2; checking the TCRdb D call of TRBD1 is not possible without DNA. CDR3: CASSLGGQIYGYTF.